This T cell receptor beta chain was captured by sequencing in a study of breast tumors, draining lymph nodes, adjacent tissues. One entry per CDR3 protein, called by TCRdb with MiXCR from the multiplex PCR reads. The data contain 55,000 to 75,000 distinct CDR3 sequences, around two fifths of them singletons. This clonotype was recorded many times. V was cut by 6 bases and J by 7 bases, with 21 bases left in between. The V gene's germline CDR1 is LNHDA and CDR2 SQIVND (reference sequence). CDR3 size: 16 residues. This TCR was recovered from a female donor with breast cancer. Some clones in this sample may be carry-over from other donors' samples. The genes are TRBV19 and TRBJ2-2; perhaps TRBD2 as D (6 bases). Sequencing used breast tumor tissue. The CDR3 coding sequence is TGTGCCAGTAGCCCTCTGCGGGGCAATTTGATCGGGGAGCTGTTTTTT. Translated: CASSPLRGNLIGELFF.